This is a list of T cell receptor beta chains from one sample in a study of blood T cell repertoires in COVID-19. Method: immunoSEQ multiplex PCR; TCRdb's copy keeps in-frame clones and lacks some. The table lists about 73,000 clones, 83% of them singletons. The sample was peripheral blood. The receptors here all came from a woman between 55 and 75 years old with acute or convalescent COVID-19. The CDR3 runs from the conserved cysteine through the conserved F or W. Each record gives: J gene, D gene, V gene, CDR3 protein. A D gene is named only where the DNA matches it firmly.

j_call: TRBJ1-2
d_call: .
v_call: TRBV12-3/TRBV12-4
cdr3_aa: CASSGDRFYGYTF

j_call: TRBJ1-1
d_call: .
v_call: TRBV11-2
cdr3_aa: CASRPIKQGTEAFF

j_call: TRBJ2-2
d_call: .
v_call: TRBV10-1
cdr3_aa: CASSEEAANTGELFF

j_call: TRBJ1-6
d_call: TRBD1
v_call: TRBV3-1/TRBV3-2
cdr3_aa: CASSQGSTGGSYNSPLHF

j_call: TRBJ1-2
d_call: TRBD1
v_call: TRBV14
cdr3_aa: CASSHEGQGVYGYTF

j_call: TRBJ2-1
d_call: .
v_call: TRBV5-1
cdr3_aa: CASSSWGVEQFF

j_call: TRBJ1-1
d_call: .
v_call: TRBV19
cdr3_aa: CASMAGRRDTEAFF

j_call: TRBJ2-7
d_call: .
v_call: TRBV27
cdr3_aa: CASSSADSYEQYF

j_call: TRBJ1-3
d_call: .
v_call: TRBV25-1
cdr3_aa: CASSESLSAGNTIYF

j_call: TRBJ1-1
d_call: .
v_call: TRBV5-1
cdr3_aa: CASSLLEKGTEAFF

j_call: TRBJ1-1
d_call: .
v_call: TRBV3-1/TRBV3-2
cdr3_aa: CASSWSRPKAEAFF

j_call: TRBJ2-7
d_call: .
v_call: TRBV5-5
cdr3_aa: CASSLTRGYEQYF

j_call: TRBJ2-4
d_call: .
v_call: TRBV9
cdr3_aa: CASSPAGAGAKNIQYF

j_call: TRBJ1-1
d_call: .
v_call: TRBV19
cdr3_aa: CASSIIGVYTEAFF

j_call: TRBJ1-6
d_call: TRBD1
v_call: TRBV5-6
cdr3_aa: CASRPDRSSYNSPLHF

j_call: TRBJ2-7
d_call: TRBD1
v_call: TRBV6-5
cdr3_aa: CASSYGPTDRWYF

j_call: TRBJ1-2
d_call: .
v_call: TRBV7-3
cdr3_aa: CASSLSAGKGYGYTF

j_call: TRBJ1-1
d_call: .
v_call: TRBV6-5
cdr3_aa: CASGEQMNTEAFF

j_call: TRBJ2-1
d_call: TRBD1
v_call: TRBV18
cdr3_aa: CASSLGTGGTEQFF

j_call: TRBJ1-1
d_call: TRBD1
v_call: TRBV10-3
cdr3_aa: CATVEGQMNTEAFF

j_call: TRBJ2-1
d_call: TRBD2
v_call: TRBV5-1
cdr3_aa: CASSSPLAGGQGSYNEQFF

j_call: TRBJ2-6
d_call: TRBD1
v_call: TRBV19
cdr3_aa: CASSVQGAMGSGANVLTF

j_call: TRBJ2-2
d_call: TRBD2
v_call: TRBV19
cdr3_aa: CASSPGLAGPNTGELFF

j_call: TRBJ1-1
d_call: .
v_call: TRBV19
cdr3_aa: CASSMSGNPNTEAFF

j_call: TRBJ2-3
d_call: TRBD2
v_call: TRBV5-1
cdr3_aa: CASSPSTSGGPQDTQYF

j_call: TRBJ1-2
d_call: .
v_call: TRBV19
cdr3_aa: CASSPPGQNYGYTF

j_call: TRBJ2-1
d_call: TRBD1
v_call: TRBV7-6
cdr3_aa: CASSLPRRGQGARDGNEQFF

j_call: TRBJ2-7
d_call: .
v_call: TRBV4-1
cdr3_aa: CASSQVQGYEQYF

j_call: TRBJ1-2
d_call: .
v_call: TRBV3-1/TRBV3-2
cdr3_aa: CASSHLSGVNYGYTF

j_call: TRBJ1-5
d_call: .
v_call: TRBV29-1
cdr3_aa: CSVLETGMNQPQHF

j_call: TRBJ2-6
d_call: .
v_call: TRBV11-2
cdr3_aa: CASSLGPGAGANVLTF

j_call: TRBJ1-1
d_call: TRBD1
v_call: TRBV6-5
cdr3_aa: CASGRDRGSEAFF

j_call: TRBJ2-1
d_call: TRBD2
v_call: TRBV5-1
cdr3_aa: CASFFGTSGGAKSEQFF

j_call: TRBJ2-1
d_call: .
v_call: TRBV29-1
cdr3_aa: CSVGPPSLNEQFF

j_call: TRBJ2-1
d_call: TRBD2
v_call: TRBV4-1
cdr3_aa: CASSRRSGTSSYNEQFF

j_call: TRBJ1-1
d_call: .
v_call: TRBV7-2
cdr3_aa: CASSLEGQWGTEAFF

j_call: TRBJ1-5
d_call: TRBD1
v_call: TRBV18
cdr3_aa: CASSPGQGRQPQHF

j_call: TRBJ2-2
d_call: TRBD2
v_call: TRBV7-2
cdr3_aa: CASSSRLATTGELFF

j_call: TRBJ1-2
d_call: TRBD1
v_call: TRBV29-1
cdr3_aa: CSVGQAGGYTF

j_call: TRBJ2-1
d_call: .
v_call: TRBV9
cdr3_aa: CASSVAPVVGNEQFF

j_call: TRBJ1-6
d_call: .
v_call: TRBV14
cdr3_aa: CASSPWTSNNSPLHF

j_call: TRBJ2-1
d_call: TRBD1
v_call: TRBV7-7
cdr3_aa: CASSQIGDSDNEQFF

j_call: TRBJ2-3
d_call: TRBD2
v_call: TRBV20-1
cdr3_aa: CSASLAGEPTDTQYF

j_call: TRBJ1-6
d_call: TRBD1
v_call: TRBV5-1
cdr3_aa: CASRRDREFNSPLHF

j_call: TRBJ1-2
d_call: .
v_call: TRBV18
cdr3_aa: CASSSAEGGTNYGYTF

j_call: TRBJ1-1
d_call: TRBD1
v_call: TRBV18
cdr3_aa: CASSPPVDRGRSTEAFF

j_call: TRBJ1-2
d_call: TRBD1
v_call: TRBV7-9
cdr3_aa: CASSLEGANGYTF